This T cell receptor beta chain was documented in a study of early T cells in non-severe SARS-CoV-2 infection. Study overall: Alpha and beta chains were unpaired, from unsorted whole-blood bulk RNA. Study-level findings and limits: Anti-spike CD8 responses were favored in VDJdb matching, and private and CD4 specificities were missed.

This clonotype showed up many times. Its antigen remains unknown. The TCR library protocol was used to attach unique molecular identifiers. These identifiers were attached to individual cDNA molecules. TCRdb reprocessed the 5' RACE reads via MiXCR and lists one record per CDR3 protein. This table holds some 33,000 distinct CDR3 sequences, approximately 6% found once. V was clipped by 2 bases and J by 2 bases, with 9 bases between them. The CDR3 spans 13 residues. Germline lookup yields CDR1 GTSNPN and CDR2 SVGIG (reference sequence). The J gene is TRBJ2-5, the V gene TRBV30, with D unclear. The sample consisted of whole blood. This clonotype was obtained from an adult who was a healthcare worker with PCR-confirmed SARS-CoV-2 infection or an uninfected control (not recorded which). The CDR3 here is CAWSFTQQETQYF. In DNA form, the CDR3 reads TGTGCCTGGAGTTTTACGCAACAAGAGACCCAGTACTTC. The variable domain in full, completed from reference TRBV30 and TRBJ2-5, reads SQTIHQWPATLVQPVGSPLSLECTVEGTSNPNLYWYRQAAGRGLQLLFYSVGIGQISSEVPQNLSASRPQDRQFILSSKKLLLSDSGFYLCAWSFTQQETQYFGPGTRLLVL.